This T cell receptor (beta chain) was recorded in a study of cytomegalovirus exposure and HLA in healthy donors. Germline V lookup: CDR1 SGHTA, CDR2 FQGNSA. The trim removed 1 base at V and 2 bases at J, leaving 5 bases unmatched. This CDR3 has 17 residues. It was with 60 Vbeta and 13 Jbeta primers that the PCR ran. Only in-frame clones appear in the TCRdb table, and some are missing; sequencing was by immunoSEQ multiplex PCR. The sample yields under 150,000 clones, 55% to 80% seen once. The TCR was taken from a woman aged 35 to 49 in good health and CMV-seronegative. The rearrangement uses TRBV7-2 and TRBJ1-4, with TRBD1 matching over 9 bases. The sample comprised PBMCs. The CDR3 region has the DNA TGTGCCAGCAGCTTAGGGGGGACAGGGCCCACTAATGAAAAACTGTTTTTT. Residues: CASSLGGTGPTNEKLFF.